The next 19 T cell receptor beta chains were all read from a single sample in a study of beta chain features in type 1 diabetes. The authors reverse transcribed all of the isolated RNA, so sequencing captured expressed TCRB transcripts. Produced via immunoSEQ multiplex PCR; TCRdb's table is partial and in-frame only. This table holds hundreds of thousands of clones, less than 10% found once. Sequencing input: central memory CD4+ T cells from blood. These receptor sequences come from a woman in her late teens or twenties in good health.

This clone was detected only a few times. This chain joins TRBV5-4 and TRBJ1-2; no clear D gene. This CDR3 region has 13 residues. Germline lookup yields CDR1 SGHNT and CDR2 YYREEE (reference sequence). The V end lost 1 base, the J end lost 2 bases, and 6 bases lay between the germline ends. CDR3 nucleotides: TGTGCCAGCAGCTTGACAAACAACTATGGCTACACCTTC. The encoded protein is CASSLTNNYGYTF.

Worth noting for this clone: Within the sample, other DNA sequences also encode this same CDR3. This chain links TRBV7-6 with TRBJ2-7; no clear D. CDR1 is SGHVS and CDR2 is FNYEAQ in the germline V gene. V was shortened by 2 bases and J by 2 bases, with 7 bases between the two germline ends. CDR3 size: 13 residues. The CDR3 region is CASSLSATYEQYF. For the CDR3, the DNA is TGTGCCAGCAGCTTAAGCGCGACCTACGAGCAGTACTTC.

This clone has more than one count but fewer than ten. The chain links TRBV28 to TRBJ2-3, with 10 nucleotides matching TRBD2. This CDR3 contains 17 residues. V was pared by 2 bases and J by 5 bases, with 10 bases of the junction left unmatched. Germline V CDR1 and CDR2: MDHEN, SYDVKM. The CDR3 region is CASSLMASGSILDTQYF. For the CDR3, the DNA is TGTGCCAGCAGTTTAATGGCTAGCGGGAGTATTTTAGATACGCAGTATTTT.

The rearrangement joins TRBV14 to TRBJ2-7; no firm D call. Germline assignment: CDR1 SGHDN and CDR2 FVKESK. V was shortened by 4 bases and J by 3 bases, with 7 bases between the two germline ends. The CDR3 is 12 amino acids. CDR3 bases: TGTGCCAGCAGCCGAGATTACTACGAGCAGTACTTC. Translating it yields CASSRDYYEQYF.

This clone came up a few times. The gene calls are TRBV7-8 and TRBJ2-1; 8 bases align to TRBD2. Unmatched junction bases numbered 9, after V lost 0 bases and J lost 8 bases. Germline CDR1 reads SGHVS; CDR2 reads FQNEAQ. There are 16 residues in the CDR3. CDR3 DNA: TGTGCCAGCAGCTTAGCGCGCAGCGGGAGCGGCCATGAGCAGTTCTTC. Its protein is CASSLARSGSGHEQFF.

V gene TRBV30 combines with J gene TRBJ2-2; TRBD2 agrees at 9 bases. The CDR3 spans 17 residues. Germline assignment: CDR1 GTSNPN and CDR2 SVGIG (reference sequence). V lost 0 bases and J lost 3; bases outside the gene matches: 8. In DNA, the CDR3 is TGTGCCTGGAGTGTAGGAGCGGGGGGACCCCACACCGGGGAGCTGTTTTTT. It yields the protein CAWSVGAGGPHTGELFF.

V and J are TRBV9 and TRBJ2-1; 14 bases are shared with TRBD2. V gave up 4 bases and J gave up 10 bases; unmatched junction bases: 13. This CDR3 has 17 residues. CDR1 is SGDLS, CDR2 YYNGEE, per germline. DNA for the CDR3: TGTGCCAGCAGCCCAAACCCCGGGACTAGCGGGAGTAGGGAGCAGTTCTTC. This gives the protein CASSPNPGTSGSREQFF.

This chain links TRBV6-1 with TRBJ2-1; TRBD1 agrees at 7 bases. This CDR3 comprises 15 residues. V dropped 6 bases and J dropped 3; count of bases not matched to a gene: 8. CDR1 and CDR2 (germline): MNHNS, SASEGT. This chain's CDR3 is CASRRGQERYNEQFF. The CDR3 region has the DNA TGTGCCAGCAGACGTGGACAGGAGCGCTACAATGAGCAGTTCTTC.

This clone has just a few counts. The rearrangement uses TRBV7-2 and TRBJ2-2; TRBD2 is a possible D gene (6 bases). The CDR3 contains 15 residues. V was pared by 6 bases and J by 0 bases, with 11 bases between. Germline loops: CDR1 SGHTA, CDR2 FQGNSA. CDR3 region: CASRGLIANTGELFF. The DNA for the CDR3 is TGTGCCAGCAGGGGACTTATCGCGAACACCGGGGAGCTGTTTTTT.

The gene calls are TRBV5-1 and TRBJ2-3, with D perhaps matching TRBD1 (6 bases). V lost 3 bases and J lost 0, with 11 bases in between. Germline V gene sequence: CDR1 SGHRS, CDR2 YFSETQ. The CDR3 consists of 15 residues. The CDR3 loop reads CASSSGVKSTDTQYF. The CDR3 nucleotides are TGCGCCAGCAGCTCAGGGGTTAAGAGCACAGATACGCAGTATTTT.

The gene calls are TRBV18 and TRBJ2-7; D gene uncertain. The CDR3 consists of 12 residues. Germline V gene lookup returns CDR1 KGHSH and CDR2 LQKENI. V was shortened by 4 bases and J by 5 bases, with 9 bases between the two germline ends. In DNA, the CDR3 is TGTGCCAGCTCACTAGAAACCCACGAGCAGTACTTC. Amino acids: CASSLETHEQYF.

This clone has a count of ten or more. The chain recombines TRBV7-2 with TRBJ2-1; D call uncertain. Germline V gives CDR1 SGHTA, CDR2 FQGNSA. The CDR3 contains 13 residues. V was cut by 2 bases and J by 9 bases, with 11 bases left in between. The CDR3 nucleotides are TGTGCCAGCAGCTTACTTCATTCGAGTGAGCAGTTCTTC. Translation: CASSLLHSSEQFF.

J is TRBJ1-1 and V is TRBV28; unclear D gene. Germline assignment: CDR1 MDHEN and CDR2 SYDVKM. This CDR3 is 15 amino acids long. Between the trimmed V and J ends, which lost 2 bases and 0 bases, there was a span of 10 bases. The CDR3 bases are TGTGCCAGCAGTTTAGAACGGACTATGAACACTGAAGCTTTCTTT. This translates into CASSLERTMNTEAFF.

This clone was seen only a few times. The chain links TRBV25-1 to TRBJ2-5; 8 bases agree with TRBD1. The J segment lost 5 bases and the V segment lost 4 bases, leaving 3 bases of the junction unmatched. The CDR3 sequence is 13 residues long. Germline lookup yields CDR1 MGHDK and CDR2 SYGVNS. CDR3 DNA: TGTGCCAGCAGTGTCCGGGACAGGGAGACCCAGTACTTC. Protein: CASSVRDRETQYF. Together with reference TRBV25-1 and TRBJ2-5, the CDR3 gives the full variable domain: EADIYQTPRYLVIGTGKKITLECSQTMGHDKMYWYQQDPGMELHLIHYSYGVNSTEKGDLSSESTVSRIRTEHFPLTLESARPSHTSQYLCASSVRDRETQYFGPGTRLLVL.

This clone was detected a few times. V usage is TRBV25-1 and J usage is TRBJ2-1; D gene ambiguous. This CDR3 is 13 amino acids long. Germline V gene data show CDR1 as MGHDK and CDR2 as SYGVNS. V was shortened by 4 bases and J by 9 bases, with 13 bases between the two germline ends. The CDR3 nucleotides read TGTGCCAGCAGTGGACGTGCTCGAAGTGAGCAGTTCTTC. Its translation is CASSGRARSEQFF.

This clone was picked up a small number of times. V gene TRBV28 combines with J gene TRBJ2-1; TRBD1 matches at 9 bases. Germline CDR1 and CDR2: MDHEN and SYDVKM. J lost 9 bases, V lost 2 bases, and 11 bases had no gene match. The CDR3 has 16 amino acids. As DNA, the CDR3 is TGTGCCAGCAGTTTAATTGGGGACAGGGATGGTGGTGAGCAGTTCTTC. Translated, it gives CASSLIGDRDGGEQFF.

This clone was counted between two and nine times. This chain connects TRBV15 to TRBJ1-1; D unresolved. CDR1 is LNHNV and CDR2 is YYDKDF in the germline V gene (reference sequence). CDR3 size: 12 residues. With 4 bases removed from V and 5 bases from J, the gap between germline ends came to 8 bases. Written as DNA, the CDR3 is TGTGCCACCAGCAACCAGATAACTGAAGCTTTCTTT. Its translation: CATSNQITEAFF.

This chain uses TRBV6-6 with TRBJ2-3, with TRBD1 matching over 8 bases. The CDR3 covers 13 residues. Germline CDR1 reads MNHNY; CDR2 reads SVGAGI (reference sequence). J lost 4 bases, V lost 6 bases, and 3 bases had no gene match. The CDR3: CASREQGADTQYF. CDR3 coding DNA: TGTGCCAGCAGAGAACAGGGGGCAGATACGCAGTATTTT.

The J gene is TRBJ1-1, the V gene TRBV10-3, with TRBD1 as a possible D gene (5 bases). Germline CDR1 ENHRY, CDR2 SYGVKD. V lost 10 bases and J lost 1, with 16 bases in between. The CDR3 loop spans 14 amino acids. The CDR3 reads CASKTTGSNTEAFF. The CDR3 DNA is TGTGCCAGCAAGACCACAGGATCGAACACTGAAGCTTTCTTT.